A single sample gave rise to the 14 T cell receptor beta chains below, sequenced in a study of identical twins. TCRdb re-called the 5' RACE reads with MiXCR, one entry per CDR3 protein. Found here are more than 1.5 million distinct CDR3 sequences, about 30% of them singletons; the top ten hold less than 0.35%. Sequencing was carried out using cord blood. The receptors derive from a newborn girl in good health.

The chain carries TRBV25-1 and TRBJ2-5; D is ambiguous. Gene TRBJ2-7 matches the end of the DNA better, so the J call may be wrong. The CDR3 is made up of 10 amino acids. The germline CDR1 and CDR2 sequences are MGHDK and SYGVNS. CDR3 nucleotides: TGTGCCAGCGGCTCTCACGAGCAGTACTTC. Protein product: CASGSHEQYF.

The chain couples TRBV24-1 to TRBJ2-3, with 10 bases identical to TRBD2. CDR1 and CDR2 (germline): KGHDR, SFDVKD. Trimming cost V 0 bases and J 5 bases; bases outside gene matches: 4. This CDR3 contains 16 residues. The DNA for the CDR3 is TGTGCCACCAGTGATTTGCCTCTAGCGGGAGAAGATACGCAGTATTTT. Amino acid sequence: CATSDLPLAGEDTQYF.

This clonotype was recorded only once. The genes are TRBV20-1 and TRBJ2-7, with D possibly matching TRBD1 (6 bases). Trimming cost V 0 bases and J 4 bases, with 22 bases left between them. This CDR3 has 17 amino acids. Germline V gene data show CDR1 as DFQATT and CDR2 as SNEGSKA (reference sequence). The CDR3 protein is CSAREFLRGIRKYEQYF. The CDR3 bases are TGCAGTGCTAGAGAATTTTTAAGGGGGATCCGGAAATACGAGCAGTACTTC.

The chain employs TRBV27 and TRBJ1-6, with 8 bases lining up with TRBD1. Germline values: CDR1 MNHEY, CDR2 SMNVEV (reference sequence). V gave up 4 bases and J gave up 9 bases; unmatched junction bases: 8. The CDR3 covers 15 residues. The CDR3 bases are TGTGCCAGCAGTTCATGGACAGGGAAGGGTTCACCCCTCCACTTT. This sequence encodes CASSSWTGKGSPLHF.

The rearrangement joins TRBV25-1 to TRBJ2-2; 7 nucleotides align to TRBD2. V trimming: 1 base; J trimming: 2 bases; junction bases outside the gene matches: 7. The CDR3 has 17 amino acids. Germline CDR1 MGHDK, CDR2 SYGVNS. DNA for the CDR3: TGTGCCAGCAGTGAATGGGAGGGAACCCCCAACACCGGGGAGCTGTTTTTT. Amino acid sequence: CASSEWEGTPNTGELFF. Variable domain in full (rest from reference TRBV25-1 and TRBJ2-2): EADIYQTPRYLVIGTGKKITLECSQTMGHDKMYWYQQDPGMELHLIHYSYGVNSTEKGDLSSESTVSRIRTEHFPLTLESARPSHTSQYLCASSEWEGTPNTGELFFGEGSRLTVL.

The chain joins TRBV10-2 to TRBJ2-7, with D perhaps matching TRBD2 (5 bases). This CDR3 has 17 residues. The germline gives CDR1 WSHSY, CDR2 SAAADI. V lost 1 base, J lost 0 bases, and 16 bases lay in between. CDR3 loop: CASSEYAQRTHSYEQYF. CDR3 DNA sequence: TGCGCCAGCAGTGAGTATGCACAACGGACTCACTCCTACGAGCAGTACTTC.

The chain links TRBV27 to TRBJ1-2; unclear D gene. CDR3 length equals 10 residues. Per the germline V gene, CDR1 is MNHEY and CDR2 is SMNVEV (reference sequence). V dropped 10 bases and J dropped 6 bases, with 9 bases sitting between them. CDR3 region: CAKGMDGYTF. CDR3 in DNA: TGTGCCAAAGGGATGGATGGCTACACCTTC.

This chain connects TRBV20-1 to TRBJ2-7; TRBD2 might be the D (5 bases). The V gene's germline CDR1 is DFQATT and CDR2 SNEGSKA (reference sequence). The CDR3 totals 15 residues. Trimming pared 0 bases from V and 4 bases from J, leaving 16 bases between. For the CDR3, the DNA is TGCAGTGCTAGAGATCTCGGGGTAATTGGGTACGAGCAGTACTTC. Translating gives CSARDLGVIGYEQYF.

This clonotype occurred a few times. This sequence joins TRBV29-1 and TRBJ1-5, with D perhaps TRBD1 (5 bases). V lost 5 bases and J lost 1, with 12 bases in between. This CDR3 spans 14 amino acids. CDR1 is SQVTM, CDR2 ANQGSEA, per germline. CDR3 protein: CSVSQGGSNQPQHF. The CDR3 DNA reads as TGCAGCGTTTCTCAGGGAGGAAGCAATCAGCCCCAGCATTTT.

The sample holds a few counts of this clonotype. The chain carries TRBV6-5 and TRBJ2-7; 10 bases are shared with TRBD2. The CDR3 consists of 18 residues. V gave up 2 bases and J gave up 4 bases; unmatched junction bases: 14. CDR1 is MNHEY, CDR2 SVGAGI, per germline. CDR3 in amino acids: CASSYATFPGLAKYEQYF. For the CDR3, the DNA is TGTGCCAGCAGTTACGCTACTTTCCCGGGACTAGCGAAGTACGAGCAGTACTTC.

This clonotype was observed a few times. The rearrangement links TRBV5-1 to TRBJ2-7, with unresolved D. CDR3 length: 13 residues. Germline CDR1 and CDR2: SGHRS and YFSETQ. Trimming left V 5 bases short and J 5 bases short, with 14 bases between. Here the CDR3 DNA reads TGCGCCAGCAGTTCGAACCTTATGGACGAGCAGTACTTC. This translates into CASSSNLMDEQYF.

This clonotype was detected ten times or more. The chain carries TRBV14 and TRBJ2-1; 7 nucleotides agree with TRBD1. CDR3 size: 13 residues. The V segment lost 2 bases and the J segment 9 bases; nucleotides outside the gene matches: 4. Per germline, CDR1 SGHDN and CDR2 FVKESK. The CDR3 is CASSQSTGSEQFF. The CDR3, as DNA: TGTGCCAGCAGCCAATCGACAGGGAGTGAGCAGTTCTTC.

The rearrangement uses TRBV20-1 and TRBJ2-7; 8 nucleotides line up with TRBD2. This CDR3 is 16 amino acids long. CDR1 DFQATT and CDR2 SNEGSKA come from the germline V gene (reference sequence). After removal of 0 bases from V and 0 bases from J, the junction contained 7 bases not matched to a gene. In nucleotides, the CDR3 is TGCAGTGCTAGAGATTGGACTAGCCCAAGCTCCTACGAGCAGTACTTC. It is translated as CSARDWTSPSSYEQYF.

The sample holds a few counts of this clonotype. The chain joins TRBV20-1 to TRBJ2-3; 9 positions agree with TRBD2. Germline V gene lookup returns CDR1 DFQATT and CDR2 SNEGSKA (reference sequence). The CDR3 is 13 residues long. V dropped 6 bases and J dropped 3; count of bases not matched to a gene: 4. CDR3 bases: TGCAGTGCAAGCGGGAGGCTTACAGATACGCAGTATTTT. Its translation: CSASGRLTDTQYF.